One sample yielded the 26 T cell receptor beta chains listed below, sequenced in a study of blood T cells in healthy people across ages. Using a J-beta primer mix together with a sample-barcoded 5' primer, a second PCR was run for roughly 6 to 11 cycles. MiXCR, run by TCRdb on the 5' RACE reads, gives a single entry per CDR3 protein. The repertoire holds some 1.5 million distinct CDR3 sequences, around 40% seen once, with around 4% in the top ten. Sequenced material: blood. The receptors were sampled from a woman aged 18-30 years in good health.

The chain joins TRBV24-1 to TRBJ2-6, with a weak D call TRBD1 (6 bases). The CDR3 runs to 17 residues. The V gene lost 4 bases and the J gene lost 3 bases, with 15 bases spanning the gap. The germline V gene has CDR1 KGHDR and CDR2 SFDVKD. The DNA of the CDR3 is TGTGCCACCAGTGACCCCAACAGGGCTAGTGGGGCCAACGTCCTGACTTTC. This gives the protein CATSDPNRASGANVLTF.

As concerns this clonotype: This clone may be a read error of a much larger clone one base away. This chain links TRBV4-1 with TRBJ2-7, with 9 bases aligning to TRBD2. CDR3 length: 15 amino acids. Germline-derived CDR1 and CDR2 are MGHRA and YSYEKL. The trim removed 0 bases at V and 7 bases at J, leaving 7 bases unmatched. This CDR3 reads CASSQDLAGLNEQYF. The CDR3, as DNA: TGCGCCAGCAGCCAAGACCTAGCGGGGTTGAATGAGCAGTACTTC.

This chain uses TRBV29-1 with TRBJ2-3; 15 bases match TRBD2. The CDR3 length is 15 residues. The junction had 3 bases not matched to a gene; V was cut back by 4 bases and J by 4 bases. CDR1 SQVTM and CDR2 ANQGSEA come from the germline V gene. CDR3 region: CSVGTSGGAPDTQYF. DNA for the CDR3: TGCAGCGTTGGGACTAGCGGGGGGGCACCAGATACGCAGTATTTT.

This chain joins TRBV28 and TRBJ1-1, with D possibly matching TRBD1 (5 bases). The CDR3 contains 16 residues. The ends were cut back, 0 bases at V and 2 bases at J, with 13 bases in the middle. Looked up from germline, CDR1 is MDHEN and CDR2 is SYDVKM. DNA of the CDR3: TGTGCCAGCAGTTTATGGGGGCAGGGAGACAACACTGAAGCTTTCTTT. Protein: CASSLWGQGDNTEAFF.

The chain combines TRBV9 with TRBJ2-7, with D possibly being TRBD2 (6 bases). V was clipped by 5 bases and J by 7 bases, with 16 bases between them. Germline V gene data show CDR1 as SGDLS and CDR2 as YYNGEE. The CDR3 length is 13 residues. CDR3 nucleotides: TGTGCCAGCAGTGTGGAGGGGATTACGGAGCAGTACTTC. Translated: CASSVEGITEQYF.

This chain joins TRBV28 and TRBJ2-1; TRBD2 matches at 8 bases. Trimming at V came to 7 bases and at J to 7 bases, leaving 6 bases not matched to a gene. CDR3 size: 13 residues. The germline V gene has CDR1 MDHEN and CDR2 SYDVKM. The chain's CDR3 is CASNGLAGNEQFF. CDR3 nucleotide sequence: TGTGCCAGCAACGGACTAGCCGGAAATGAGCAGTTCTTC.

Comment on this clonotype: Mismatch with germline at one junction end may stem from a read error. The rearrangement uses TRBV4-3 and TRBJ2-1, with 9 bases fitting TRBD1. Germline lookup yields CDR1 LGHNA and CDR2 YSLEER. The CDR3 extends over 15 amino acids. The CDR3 region has the DNA TGCGCCAACAGCGGCCGGGACAGGGTAGGAGAGACCCAGTTCTTC. It is translated as CANSGRDRVGETQFF.

The chain is built from TRBV20-1 and TRBJ2-7, with a tentative D call TRBD1 (6 bases). The CDR3 has 12 amino acids. CDR1 DFQATT and CDR2 SNEGSKA come from the germline V gene (reference sequence). DNA for the CDR3: TGCTCCTCCAGGGGAGTCTACAATGAGCAGTACTTC. Translating gives CSSRGVYNEQYF.

This clonotype came up a few times. The rearrangement links TRBV7-2 to TRBJ1-2; 7 bases fit TRBD1. J gave up 4 bases and V 0 bases, and 8 bases lay outside the gene matches. CDR3 length equals 16 residues. Germline V gene sequence: CDR1 SGHTA, CDR2 FQGNSA. CDR3 protein: CASSLAGQTNRYGYTF. CDR3 nucleotide sequence: TGTGCCAGCAGCTTAGCGGGACAGACTAACCGCTATGGCTACACCTTC. The full variable domain, with the rest looked up from reference TRBV7-2 and TRBJ1-2, is GAGVSQSPSNKVTEKGKDVELRCDPISGHTALYWYRQSLGQGLEFLIYFQGNSAPDKSGLPSDRFSAERTGGSVSTLTIQRTQQEDSAVYLCASSLAGQTNRYGYTFGSGTRLTVV.

Concerning this clonotype itself: A read error may produce the germline difference seen at one junction end. The chain combines TRBV5-5 with TRBJ2-3; D is uncertain. The CDR3 spans 17 residues. CDR1 is SGHKS and CDR2 is YYEKEE in the germline V gene (reference sequence). The CDR3 region is CASSFGRSYLLVDTQYF. CDR3 bases: TGTGCTAGCAGTTTCGGCCGCAGCTATCTCCTCGTGGATACGCAGTATTTT. The full variable domain, in which reference TRBV5-5 and TRBJ2-3 provide the parts outside the CDR3, is DAGVTQSPTHLIKTRGQQVTLRCSPISGHKSVSWYQQVLGQGPQFIFQYYEKEERGRGNFPDRFSARQFPNYSSELNVNALLLGDSALYLCASSFGRSYLLVDTQYFGPGTRLTVL.

This chain links TRBV10-3 with TRBJ1-2, with D hard to call. The germline gives CDR1 ENHRY, CDR2 SYGVKD. V was shortened by 7 bases and J by 1 base, with 7 bases between the two germline ends. The CDR3 contains 12 residues. The CDR3 DNA reads as TGTGCCATCATGGGCCATAACTATGGCTACACCTTC. It translates to CAIMGHNYGYTF.

The CDR3: CSARGGPRYNEQFF. The CDR3 nucleotides read TGCAGTGCTAGGGGGGGTCCCCGGTACAATGAGCAGTTCTTC. The rearrangement links TRBV20-1 to TRBJ2-1, with D maybe TRBD2 (6 bases). The V gene lost 3 bases and the J gene lost 4 bases, with 13 bases spanning the gap. From germline, CDR1 is DFQATT and CDR2 SNEGSKA (reference sequence). CDR3 size: 14 residues.

The V gene is TRBV7-9, the J gene TRBJ2-1, with 8 bases that match TRBD1. Trimming at V came to 5 bases and at J to 3 bases, leaving 6 bases not matched to a gene. The CDR3 has 15 residues. CDR1 and CDR2 from the germline V gene are SEHNR and FQNEAQ (reference sequence). The CDR3 region has the DNA TGTGCCAGCAGCCCAAGACAGGGGAACTACAATGAGCAGTTCTTC. It translates to CASSPRQGNYNEQFF.

Here the CDR3 DNA reads TGTGCCACCAGGAAAAAACTGGATACGCAGTATTTT. Translating gives CATRKKLDTQYF. The chain links TRBV24-1 to TRBJ2-3; no definite D call. V lost 7 bases to trimming and J lost 6 bases, with 10 bases between them. The CDR3 length is 12 residues. CDR1 KGHDR and CDR2 SFDVKD come from the germline V gene.

This clonotype was picked up a small number of times. The chain has TRBV5-1 and TRBJ1-5, with 7 bases matching TRBD1. The CDR3 consists of 15 residues. Germline lookup yields CDR1 SGHRS and CDR2 YFSETQ. After removal of 0 bases from V and 6 bases from J, the junction contained 6 bases not matched to a gene. Written as DNA, the CDR3 is TGCGCCAGCAGCTTGGGACAGGGTCCGGGTCAGCCCCAGCATTTT. Translated, it gives CASSLGQGPGQPQHF.

As DNA, the CDR3 is TGTGCCAGCAGCTTAGGTCGGGGGGGCTACAATGAGCAGTACTTC. Protein sequence: CASSLGRGGYNEQYF. V usage is TRBV7-2 and J usage is TRBJ2-5; 8 nucleotides align to TRBD2. Germline CDR1 SGHTA, CDR2 FQGNSA. J lost 11 bases, V lost 1 base, and 12 bases had no gene match. CDR3 size: 15 residues.

The V call is TRBV18, the J call TRBJ2-6; unclear D gene. The CDR3 extends over 12 amino acids. With 3 bases removed from V and 6 bases from J, the gap between germline ends came to 3 bases. Germline-derived CDR1 and CDR2 are KGHSH and LQKENI. The CDR3: CASSPTANVLTF. CDR3 bases: TGTGCCAGCTCACCCACGGCCAACGTCCTGACTTTC.

The sample holds a few counts of this clonotype. This sequence joins TRBV27 and TRBJ2-7; D is unresolved. Germline V gene lookup returns CDR1 MNHEY and CDR2 SMNVEV (reference sequence). CDR3 length equals 13 residues. With 5 bases removed from V and 0 bases from J, the gap between germline ends came to 8 bases. CDR3 nucleotides: TGTGCCAGCAGTGCGTTTAGCTCCTACGAGCAGTACTTC. It is translated as CASSAFSSYEQYF.

The gene calls are TRBV11-2 and TRBJ2-2; no firm D call. Germline CDR1 is SGHAT and CDR2 is FQNNGV. This CDR3 region has 15 residues. V dropped 5 bases and J dropped 4 bases, with 14 bases sitting between them. The CDR3 loop is CASSPTDKSTGELFF. The CDR3 DNA reads TGTGCCAGCAGCCCTACCGACAAATCCACCGGGGAGCTGTTTTTT.

The chain carries TRBV7-2 and TRBJ2-1; D call uncertain. With 0 bases removed from V and 9 bases from J, the gap between germline ends came to 6 bases. This CDR3 has 12 amino acids. The germline V gene encodes CDR1 SGHTA and CDR2 FQGNSA. CDR3 coding DNA: TGTGCCAGCAGCTTAGCGATTGGTGAGCAGTTCTTC. Translated: CASSLAIGEQFF.

This chain joins TRBV7-9 and TRBJ2-7; no clear D. The CDR3 spans 14 residues. Per germline, CDR1 SEHNR and CDR2 FQNEAQ (reference sequence). The ends were cut back, 1 base at V and 6 bases at J, with 13 bases in the middle. The CDR3 DNA reads as TGTGCCAGCAGCTTAGGCAGGCAAGCCTGCGAGCAGTACTTC. Translating gives CASSLGRQACEQYF. The whole variable domain, remainder taken from reference TRBV7-9 and TRBJ2-7, is DTGVSQNPRHKITKRGQNVTFRCDPISEHNRLYWYRQTLGQGPEFLTYFQNEAQLEKSRLLSDRFSAERPKGSFSTLEIQRTEQGDSAMYLCASSLGRQACEQYFGPGTRLTVT.

This clonotype has only a few counts. This chain links TRBV7-2 with TRBJ2-1, with a weak D call TRBD2 (6 bases). This CDR3 is built from 16 residues. The V end was cut by 1 base, the J end by 2 bases, with 12 bases between. The germline V gene has CDR1 SGHTA and CDR2 FQGNSA. For the CDR3, the DNA is TGTGCCAGCAGCTTAGTGGTAATAGCGGCCTACAATGAGCAGTTCTTC. Translation gives CASSLVVIAAYNEQFF.

To note about this clonotype: Sequence at one end of the junction differs from germline and may be a read error. The chain recombines TRBV4-3 with TRBJ2-3, with D possibly matching TRBD2 (5 bases). CDR1 is LGHNA, CDR2 YSLEER, per germline. The CDR3 is 16 amino acids. The chain's CDR3 is CANSQVSGGPTDTQYF. The CDR3 DNA sequence: TGCGCCAACAGCCAAGTGTCAGGCGGGCCCACAGATACGCAGTATTTT.

This clonotype turned up a few times. This chain uses TRBV4-3 with TRBJ2-3; a possible D gene is TRBD1 (6 bases). The germline V and J ends were trimmed by 0 bases and 9 bases, with 10 bases remaining between them. This CDR3 spans 13 amino acids. Looked up from germline, CDR1 is LGHNA and CDR2 is YSLEER. The CDR3 DNA is TGCGCCAGCAGCCAAGATTTACAGGGCACGCAGTATTTT. Translating it yields CASSQDLQGTQYF.

This clonotype has a handful of counts. V is TRBV4-3 and J is TRBJ2-7; unclear D gene. Trimming took 0 bases from V and 0 from J, leaving 12 bases between them. CDR1 and CDR2 (germline): LGHNA, YSLEER. The CDR3 is made up of 16 amino acids. The CDR3 DNA reads as TGCGCCAGCAGCCAAGATGCCCAGCCGACCTCCTACGAGCAGTACTTC. Protein sequence: CASSQDAQPTSYEQYF.

V gene TRBV4-3 combines with J gene TRBJ2-1, with D possibly being TRBD1 (6 bases). The CDR3 has 17 residues. Trimming removed 1 base at V and 5 bases at J, with 18 bases between. In germline, CDR1 is LGHNA, CDR2 YSLEER. The chain's CDR3 is CASSQVLAGDNHNEQFF. The DNA of the CDR3 is TGCGCCAGCAGCCAAGTCCTCGCAGGGGATAACCACAATGAGCAGTTCTTC.